Listed below are T cell receptor beta chains from one sample, sequenced in a study of T cells in Graves' hyperthyroidism and ophthalmopathy. TCRdb redid the calling of the multiplex PCR reads with MiXCR, one entry per CDR3 protein. Of 650,000 to 800,000 distinct CDR3 sequences in the sample, less than 45% were seen once. Sequenced input: peripheral blood or thyroid tissue (not recorded which). These receptors originate from an adult man with Graves' disease, either hyperthyroidism or ophthalmopathy (not recorded which). Both conserved end residues are part of each CDR3. The D gene is left open where the match is weak. Not every row has a clone size; where given, it reads once, few, many or a size class.

j_gene,abundance,v_gene,d_gene,CDR3aa,CDR3nt
TRBJ1-2,.,TRBV2,.,CASRDGQPTAGIAGYTF,TGTGCCAGCAGGGATGGACAACCGACAGCTGGGATTGCTGGCTACACCTTC
TRBJ1-2,few,TRBV4-2,TRBD1,CASSPWTGYGYTF,TGTGCCAGCAGCCCTTGGACAGGGTATGGCTACACCTTC
TRBJ1-2,.,TRBV25-1,.,CASREQEMGRYTF,TGTGCCAGCAGGGAACAGGAAATGGGGCGCTACACCTTC
TRBJ1-1,many,TRBV2,TRBD1,CASSETGGLGTEAFF,TGTGCCAGCAGTGAGACAGGGGGACTAGGCACTGAAGCTTTCTTT
TRBJ1-1,.,TRBV29-1,.,CSVEGGEVTEAFF,TGCAGCGTTGAAGGAGGGGAGGTCACTGAAGCTTTCTTT
TRBJ1-2,once,TRBV29-1,TRBD1,CSAMTGGFGYTF,TGCAGCGCTATGACAGGGGGATTTGGCTACACCTTC
TRBJ1-4,.,TRBV2,.,CASSKTEGDEKLFF,TGTGCCAGCAGTAAAACAGAGGGGGATGAAAAACTGTTTTTT
TRBJ2-5,.,TRBV7-9,.,CASSLSTGIGEETQYF,TGTGCCAGCAGCCTAAGCACCGGGATAGGTGAAGAGACCCAGTACTTC
TRBJ2-5,many,TRBV7-2,TRBD2,CASGEDRSGRTETQYF,TGTGCCAGCGGGGAGGATCGTAGCGGGAGGACTGAGACCCAGTACTTC
TRBJ2-7,few,TRBV2,TRBD1,CASRRQGNSYEQYF,TGTGCCAGTCGAAGACAGGGAAACTCCTACGAGCAGTACTTC
TRBJ1-6,.,TRBV25-1,TRBD1,CANSDLRQGTRSSPLHF,TGTGCCAACAGTGACCTACGACAGGGGACCCGGAGTTCACCCCTCCACTTT
TRBJ1-6,few,TRBV7-2,TRBD1,CASSFRQGHNSPLHF,TGTGCCAGCAGCTTCAGACAGGGGCATAATTCACCCCTCCACTTT
TRBJ2-7,.,TRBV6-5,TRBD2,CASSYSGGVYEQYF,TGTGCCAGCAGTTACAGCGGGGGTGTCTACGAGCAGTACTTC
TRBJ2-7,.,TRBV7-2,TRBD1,CASSQWTGVYGQYF,TGTGCCAGCAGCCAGTGGACAGGGGTCTACGGGCAGTACTTC
TRBJ1-2,many,TRBV7-9,TRBD1,CASSQDRGEGYTF,TGTGCCAGCAGCCAAGACAGGGGGGAAGGCTACACCTTC
TRBJ1-5,few,TRBV19,TRBD1,CASSISRGPNQPQHF,TGTGCCAGTAGTATATCCAGGGGGCCCAATCAGCCCCAGCATTTT
TRBJ2-7,.,TRBV13,TRBD2,CASSLSLAGPYEQYF,TGTGCCAGCAGCTTGAGTCTAGCGGGTCCCTACGAGCAGTACTTC
TRBJ1-1,many,TRBV7-9,.,CASSQGGGTNTEAFF,TGTGCCAGCAGCCAAGGCGGGGGTACGAACACTGAAGCTTTCTTT
TRBJ1-1,many,TRBV24-1,.,CATSDSRRAVNTEAFF,TGTGCCACCAGTGATTCCCGTAGAGCCGTGAACACTGAAGCTTTCTTT
TRBJ1-1,few,TRBV19,.,CASSMRGKNTEAFF,TGTGCCAGTAGTATGAGGGGGAAGAACACTGAAGCTTTCTTT